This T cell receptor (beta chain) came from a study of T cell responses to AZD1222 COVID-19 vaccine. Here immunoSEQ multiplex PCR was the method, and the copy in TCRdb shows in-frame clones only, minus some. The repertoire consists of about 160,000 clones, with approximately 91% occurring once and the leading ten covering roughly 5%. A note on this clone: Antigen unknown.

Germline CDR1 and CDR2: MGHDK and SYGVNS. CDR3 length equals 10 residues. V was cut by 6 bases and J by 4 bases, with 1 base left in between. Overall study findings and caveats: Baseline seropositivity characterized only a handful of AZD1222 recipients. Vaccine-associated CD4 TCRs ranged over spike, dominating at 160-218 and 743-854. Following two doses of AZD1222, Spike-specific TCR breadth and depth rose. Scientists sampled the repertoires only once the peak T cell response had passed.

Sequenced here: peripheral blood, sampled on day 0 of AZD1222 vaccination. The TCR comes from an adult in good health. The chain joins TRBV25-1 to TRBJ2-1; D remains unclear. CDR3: CASRYNEQFF. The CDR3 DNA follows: TGTGCCAGCAGGTACAATGAGCAGTTCTTC.